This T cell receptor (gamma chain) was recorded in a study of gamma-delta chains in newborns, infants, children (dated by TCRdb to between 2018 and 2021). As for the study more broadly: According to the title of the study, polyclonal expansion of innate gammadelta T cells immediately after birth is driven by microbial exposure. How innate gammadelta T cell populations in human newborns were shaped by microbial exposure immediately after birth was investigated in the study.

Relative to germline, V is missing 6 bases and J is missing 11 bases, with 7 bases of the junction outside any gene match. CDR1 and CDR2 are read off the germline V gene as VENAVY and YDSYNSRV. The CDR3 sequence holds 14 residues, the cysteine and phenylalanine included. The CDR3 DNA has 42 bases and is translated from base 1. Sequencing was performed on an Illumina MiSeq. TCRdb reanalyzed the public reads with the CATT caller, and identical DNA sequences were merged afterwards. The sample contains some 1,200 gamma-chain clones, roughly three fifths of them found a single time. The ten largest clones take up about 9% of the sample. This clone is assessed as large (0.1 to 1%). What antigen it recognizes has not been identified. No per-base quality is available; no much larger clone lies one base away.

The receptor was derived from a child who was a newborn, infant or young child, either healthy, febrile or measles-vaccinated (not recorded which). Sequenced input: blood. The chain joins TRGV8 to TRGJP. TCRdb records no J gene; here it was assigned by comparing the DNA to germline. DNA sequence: TGTGCCACCTGGTATATGATGGGCAAAAAAATCAAGGTATTT. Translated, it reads CATWYMMGKKIKVF.